This T cell receptor (beta chain) was found in a study of T cells in Graves' hyperthyroidism and ophthalmopathy. On the study more broadly: The authors collected peripheral blood at initial diagnosis, before any treatment.

RNA transcripts were the template for amplifying TCR beta CDR3 regions. An initial round of RT-PCR targeting the TCR CDR3 relied on the HTBI primer set. TCRdb reprocessed the multiplex PCR reads with MiXCR, giving one entry per CDR3 protein. The sample holds about 360,000 distinct CDR3 sequences, around 14% seen once. Germline CDR1 is SGHTA and CDR2 is FQGNSA. The CDR3 has 16 residues. With 0 bases clipped from V and 3 bases from J, the junction kept 3 bases outside the gene matches. In its sample, this clonotype was seen a few times. The antigen is undetermined. General study findings and limits: Blood also held most thyroid clonotypes expanded beyond 0.001.

Each patient was aged 18 to 65 and had newly diagnosed hyperthyroidism of under 2 months' duration. The chain is built from TRBV7-2 and TRBJ1-5, with TRBD1 matching over 9 bases. The sequence was obtained from a woman under 30 with Graves' hyperthyroidism. The specimen sequenced was blood. In DNA, the CDR3 is TGTGCCAGCAGCTTAGCTACAGGGGGCTACAATCAGCCCCAGCATTTT. It codes for CASSLATGGYNQPQHF.